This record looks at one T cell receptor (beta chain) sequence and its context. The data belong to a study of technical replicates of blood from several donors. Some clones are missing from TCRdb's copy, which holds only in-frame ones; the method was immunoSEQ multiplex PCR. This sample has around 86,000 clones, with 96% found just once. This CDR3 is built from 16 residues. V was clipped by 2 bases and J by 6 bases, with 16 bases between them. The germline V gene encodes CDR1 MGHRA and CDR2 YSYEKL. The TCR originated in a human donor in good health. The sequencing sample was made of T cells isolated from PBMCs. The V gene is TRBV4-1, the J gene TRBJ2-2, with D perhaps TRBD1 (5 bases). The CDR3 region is CASSQRDRARPGELFF. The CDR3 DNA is TGCGCCAGCAGCCAAAGAGACAGAGCACGGCCCGGGGAGCTGTTTTTT.